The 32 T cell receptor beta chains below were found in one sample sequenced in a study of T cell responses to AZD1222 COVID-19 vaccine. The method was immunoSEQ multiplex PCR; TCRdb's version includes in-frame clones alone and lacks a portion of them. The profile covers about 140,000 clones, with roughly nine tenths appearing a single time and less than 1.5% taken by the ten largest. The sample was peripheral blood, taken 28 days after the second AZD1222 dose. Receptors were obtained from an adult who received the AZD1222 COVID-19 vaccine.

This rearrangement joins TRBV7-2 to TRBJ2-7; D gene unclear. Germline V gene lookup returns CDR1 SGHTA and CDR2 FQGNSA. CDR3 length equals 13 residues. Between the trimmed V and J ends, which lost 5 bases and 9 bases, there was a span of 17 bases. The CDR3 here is CASSARLSLVQYF. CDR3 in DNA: TGTGCCAGCAGCGCCCGATTAAGTCTAGTGCAGTACTTC.

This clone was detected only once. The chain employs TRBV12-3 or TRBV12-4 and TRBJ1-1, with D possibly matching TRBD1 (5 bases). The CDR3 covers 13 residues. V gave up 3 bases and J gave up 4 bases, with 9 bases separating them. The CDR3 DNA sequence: TGTGCCAGCAGTTTCTCGGGGGGCACTGAAGCTTTCTTT. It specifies CASSFSGGTEAFF.

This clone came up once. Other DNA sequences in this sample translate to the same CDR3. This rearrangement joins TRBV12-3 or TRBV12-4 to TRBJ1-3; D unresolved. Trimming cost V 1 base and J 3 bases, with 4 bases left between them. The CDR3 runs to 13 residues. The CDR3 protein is CASSLDSGNTIYF. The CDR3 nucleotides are TGTGCCAGCAGTTTAGACAGTGGAAACACCATATATTTT.

CDR3 DNA sequence: TGTGCCAGCAGTAATAATCAGGGCCCACTCGCCTACGAGCAGTACTTC. This sequence encodes CASSNNQGPLAYEQYF. The V call is TRBV28, the J call TRBJ2-7, with D perhaps matching TRBD1 (5 bases). The ends were cut back, 5 bases at V and 2 bases at J, with 19 bases in the middle. Germline V gives CDR1 MDHEN, CDR2 SYDVKM. This CDR3 is 16 amino acids long.

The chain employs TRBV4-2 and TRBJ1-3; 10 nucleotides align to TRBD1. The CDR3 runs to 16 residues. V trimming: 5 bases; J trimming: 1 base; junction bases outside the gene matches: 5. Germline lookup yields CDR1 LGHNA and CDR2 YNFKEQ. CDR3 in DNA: TGTGCCAGCAGCGATAGACAGGGGGCGTCTGGAAACACCATATATTTT. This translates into CASSDRQGASGNTIYF.

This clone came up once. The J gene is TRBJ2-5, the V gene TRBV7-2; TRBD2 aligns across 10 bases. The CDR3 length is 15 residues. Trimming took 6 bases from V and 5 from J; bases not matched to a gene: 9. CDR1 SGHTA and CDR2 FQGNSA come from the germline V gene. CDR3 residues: CASRASGRRRETQYF. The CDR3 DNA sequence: TGTGCCAGCAGGGCTAGCGGGAGAAGGCGGGAGACCCAGTACTTC.

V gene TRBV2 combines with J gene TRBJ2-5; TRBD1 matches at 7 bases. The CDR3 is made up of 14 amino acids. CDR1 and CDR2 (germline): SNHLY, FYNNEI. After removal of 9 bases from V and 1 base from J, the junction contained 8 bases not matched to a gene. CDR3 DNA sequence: TGTGCCAGTCAATACAGGGGCTTCCAAGAGACCCAGTACTTC. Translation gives CASQYRGFQETQYF.

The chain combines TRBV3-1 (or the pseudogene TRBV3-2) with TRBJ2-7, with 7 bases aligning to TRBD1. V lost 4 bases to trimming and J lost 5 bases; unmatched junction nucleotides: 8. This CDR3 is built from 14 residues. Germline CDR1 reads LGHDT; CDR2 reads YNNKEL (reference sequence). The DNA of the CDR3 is TGTGCCAGCAGCCTGAAGACAGGGTTCGACGAGCAGTACTTC. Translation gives CASSLKTGFDEQYF.

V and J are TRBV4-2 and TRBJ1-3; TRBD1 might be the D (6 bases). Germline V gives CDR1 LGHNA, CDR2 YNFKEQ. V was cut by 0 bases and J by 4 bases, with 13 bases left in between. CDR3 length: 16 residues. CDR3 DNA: TGTGCCAGCAGCCAAGATCGGGGGGGCCCGGGAAACACCATATATTTT. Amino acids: CASSQDRGGPGNTIYF.

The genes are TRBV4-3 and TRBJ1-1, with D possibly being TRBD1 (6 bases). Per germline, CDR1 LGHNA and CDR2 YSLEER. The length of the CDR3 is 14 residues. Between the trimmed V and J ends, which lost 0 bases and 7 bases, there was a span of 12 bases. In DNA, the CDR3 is TGCGCCAGCAGCCAAGATCTGAGGGGGGGTGAAGCTTTCTTT. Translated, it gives CASSQDLRGGEAFF.

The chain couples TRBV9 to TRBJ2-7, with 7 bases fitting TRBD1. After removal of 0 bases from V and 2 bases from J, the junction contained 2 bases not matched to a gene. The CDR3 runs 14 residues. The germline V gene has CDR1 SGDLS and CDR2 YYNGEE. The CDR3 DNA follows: TGTGCCAGCAGCGTAGAGGGGACAGCCTACGAGCAGTACTTC. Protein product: CASSVEGTAYEQYF.

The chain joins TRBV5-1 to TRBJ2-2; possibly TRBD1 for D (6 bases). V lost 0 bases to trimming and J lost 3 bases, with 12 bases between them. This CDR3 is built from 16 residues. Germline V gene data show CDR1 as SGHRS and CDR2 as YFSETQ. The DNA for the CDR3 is TGCGCCAGCAGCTTGGGTAGGGGGAGTGACACCGGGGAGCTGTTTTTT. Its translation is CASSLGRGSDTGELFF.

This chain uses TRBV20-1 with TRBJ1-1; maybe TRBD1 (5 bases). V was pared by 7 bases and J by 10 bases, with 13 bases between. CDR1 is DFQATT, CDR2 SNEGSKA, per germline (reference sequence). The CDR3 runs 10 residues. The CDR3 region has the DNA TGCAGTGTCGGGACGCTGGGAGCTTTCTTT. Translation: CSVGTLGAFF.

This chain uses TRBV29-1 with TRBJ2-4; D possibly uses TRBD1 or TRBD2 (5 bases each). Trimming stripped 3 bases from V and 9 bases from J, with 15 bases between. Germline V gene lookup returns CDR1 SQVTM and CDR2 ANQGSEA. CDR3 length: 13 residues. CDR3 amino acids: CSVDSGLGTIQYF. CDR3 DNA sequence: TGCAGCGTTGATTCGGGGCTCGGCACCATTCAGTACTTC.

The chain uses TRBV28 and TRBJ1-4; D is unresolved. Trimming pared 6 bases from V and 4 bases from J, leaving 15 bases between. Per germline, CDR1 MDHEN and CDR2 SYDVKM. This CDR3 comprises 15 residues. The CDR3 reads CASREPGIDNEKLFF. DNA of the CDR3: TGTGCCAGCAGAGAACCGGGGATAGATAATGAAAAACTGTTTTTT.

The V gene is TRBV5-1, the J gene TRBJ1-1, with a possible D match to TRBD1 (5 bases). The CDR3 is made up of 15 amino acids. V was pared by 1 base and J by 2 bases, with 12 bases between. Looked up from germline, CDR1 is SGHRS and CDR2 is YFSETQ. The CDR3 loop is CASSLRSGPNTEAFF. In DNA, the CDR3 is TGCGCCAGCAGCTTGAGATCGGGGCCAAACACTGAAGCTTTCTTT.

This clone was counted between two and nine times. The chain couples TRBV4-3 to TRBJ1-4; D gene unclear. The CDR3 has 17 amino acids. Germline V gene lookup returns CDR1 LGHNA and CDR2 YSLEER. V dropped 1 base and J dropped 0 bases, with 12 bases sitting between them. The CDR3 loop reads CASSQGLGGATNEKLFF. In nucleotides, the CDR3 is TGCGCCAGCAGCCAAGGTTTAGGCGGTGCAACTAATGAAAAACTGTTTTTT.

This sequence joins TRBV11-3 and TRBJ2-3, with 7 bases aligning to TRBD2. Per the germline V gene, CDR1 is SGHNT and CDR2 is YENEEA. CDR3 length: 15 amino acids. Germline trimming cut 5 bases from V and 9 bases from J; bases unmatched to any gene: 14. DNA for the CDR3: TGTGCCAGCAGCCCGGGCGGGGGAGGCCCCGTGACGCAGTATTTT. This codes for CASSPGGGGPVTQYF.

CDR3 DNA: TGCGCCAGCAGCTTGGGGACTAGCGGTAAAGAGACCCAGTACTTC. This sequence encodes CASSLGTSGKETQYF. V is TRBV5-1 and J is TRBJ2-5; 10 bases are a match to TRBD2. From germline, CDR1 is SGHRS and CDR2 YFSETQ. The length of the CDR3 is 15 residues. V shed 0 bases, J shed 3 bases, and the junction held 2 bases outside the gene matches. Using reference TRBV5-1 and TRBJ2-5 for the parts outside the CDR3, the full variable domain is KAGVTQTPRYLIKTRGQQVTLSCSPISGHRSVSWYQQTPGQGLQFLFEYFSETQRNKGNFPGRFSGRQFSNSRSEMNVSTLELGDSALYLCASSLGTSGKETQYFGPGTRLLVL.

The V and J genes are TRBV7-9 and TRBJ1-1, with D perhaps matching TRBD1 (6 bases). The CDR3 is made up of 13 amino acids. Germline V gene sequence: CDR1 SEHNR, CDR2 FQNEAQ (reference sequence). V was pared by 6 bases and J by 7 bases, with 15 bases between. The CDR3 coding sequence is TGTGCCAGCAGACAGAAACAGGGCGATGAAGCTTTCTTT. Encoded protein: CASRQKQGDEAFF.

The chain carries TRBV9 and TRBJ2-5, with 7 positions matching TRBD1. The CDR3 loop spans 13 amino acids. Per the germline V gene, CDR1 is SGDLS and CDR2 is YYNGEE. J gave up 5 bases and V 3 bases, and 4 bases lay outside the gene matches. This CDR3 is CASSGQGGETQYF. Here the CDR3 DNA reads TGTGCCAGCAGCGGACAGGGCGGGGAGACCCAGTACTTC.

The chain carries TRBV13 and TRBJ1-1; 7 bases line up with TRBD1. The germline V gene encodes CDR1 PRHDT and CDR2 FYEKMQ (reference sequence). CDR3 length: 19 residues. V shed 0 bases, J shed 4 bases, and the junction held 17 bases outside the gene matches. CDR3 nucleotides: TGTGCCAGCAGCTTAGGGTCCCCTAATGTTGTCAGGGGGGGCACTGAAGCTTTCTTT. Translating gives CASSLGSPNVVRGGTEAFF.

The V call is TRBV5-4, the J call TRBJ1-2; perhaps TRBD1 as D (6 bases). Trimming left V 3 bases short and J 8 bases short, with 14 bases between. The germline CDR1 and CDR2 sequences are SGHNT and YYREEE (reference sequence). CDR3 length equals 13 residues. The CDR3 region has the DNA TGTGCCAGCAGCTCACAGGGACTGGAGGGCTACACCTTC. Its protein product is CASSSQGLEGYTF.

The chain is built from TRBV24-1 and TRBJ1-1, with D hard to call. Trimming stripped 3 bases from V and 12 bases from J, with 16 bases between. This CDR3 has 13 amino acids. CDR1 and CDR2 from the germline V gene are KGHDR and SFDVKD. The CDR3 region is CATSDPPEAASFF. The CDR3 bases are TGTGCCACCAGTGATCCGCCGGAGGCAGCGTCTTTCTTT.

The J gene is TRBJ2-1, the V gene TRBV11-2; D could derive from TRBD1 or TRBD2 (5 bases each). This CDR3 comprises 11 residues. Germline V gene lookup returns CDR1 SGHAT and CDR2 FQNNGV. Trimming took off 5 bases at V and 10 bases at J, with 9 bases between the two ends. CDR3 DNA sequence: TGTGCCAGCAGCCCGGGACCAGAGCAGTTCTTC. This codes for CASSPGPEQFF.

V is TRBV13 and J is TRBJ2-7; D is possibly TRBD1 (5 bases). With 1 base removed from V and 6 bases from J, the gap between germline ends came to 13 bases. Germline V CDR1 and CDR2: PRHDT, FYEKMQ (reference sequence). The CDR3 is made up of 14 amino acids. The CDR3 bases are TGTGCCAGCAGCTTAGAAATTTCAGGGATCGAGCAGTACTTC. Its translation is CASSLEISGIEQYF. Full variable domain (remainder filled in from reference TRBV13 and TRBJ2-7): AAGVIQSPRHLIKEKRETATLKCYPIPRHDTVYWYQQGPGQDPQFLISFYEKMQSDKGSIPDRFSAQQFSDYHSELNMSSLELGDSALYFCASSLEISGIEQYFGPGTRLTVT.

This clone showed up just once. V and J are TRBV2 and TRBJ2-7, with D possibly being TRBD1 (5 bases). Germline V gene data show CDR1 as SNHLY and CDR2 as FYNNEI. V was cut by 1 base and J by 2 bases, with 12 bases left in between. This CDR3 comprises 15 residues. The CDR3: CASSEGRTTTYEQYF. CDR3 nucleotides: TGTGCCAGCAGTGAAGGTAGGACAACAACCTACGAGCAGTACTTC.

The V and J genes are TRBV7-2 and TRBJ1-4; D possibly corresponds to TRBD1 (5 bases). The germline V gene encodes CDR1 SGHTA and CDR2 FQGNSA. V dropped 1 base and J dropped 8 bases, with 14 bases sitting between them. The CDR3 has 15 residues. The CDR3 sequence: CASSLDGTRAEKLFF. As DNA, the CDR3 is TGTGCCAGCAGCTTAGATGGGACTAGGGCCGAAAAACTGTTTTTT.

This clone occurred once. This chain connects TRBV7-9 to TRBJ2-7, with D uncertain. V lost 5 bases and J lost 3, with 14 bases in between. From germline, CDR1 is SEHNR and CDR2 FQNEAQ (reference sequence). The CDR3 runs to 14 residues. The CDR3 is CASSPRTDRYEQYF. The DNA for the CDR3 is TGTGCCAGCAGCCCGCGGACGGACCGCTACGAGCAGTACTTC.

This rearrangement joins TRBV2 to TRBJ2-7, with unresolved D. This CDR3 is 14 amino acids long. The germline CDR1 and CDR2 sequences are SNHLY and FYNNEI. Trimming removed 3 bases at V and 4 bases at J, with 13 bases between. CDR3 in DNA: TGTGCCAGCAGTGATGGTGCCTTCCATTACGAGCAGTACTTC. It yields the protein CASSDGAFHYEQYF.

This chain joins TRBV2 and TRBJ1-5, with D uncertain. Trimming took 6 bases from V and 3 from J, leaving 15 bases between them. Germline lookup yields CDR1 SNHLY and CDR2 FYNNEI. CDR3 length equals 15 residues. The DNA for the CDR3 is TGTGCCAGCAGGGGAGAGTGGCTGAACAATCAGCCCCAGCATTTT. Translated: CASRGEWLNNQPQHF.

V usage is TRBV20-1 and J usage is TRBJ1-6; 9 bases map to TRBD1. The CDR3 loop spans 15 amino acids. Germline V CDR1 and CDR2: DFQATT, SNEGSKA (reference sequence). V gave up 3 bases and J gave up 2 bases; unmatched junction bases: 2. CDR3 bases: TGCAGTGCTAGTAGGACAGGGGCCTATAATTCACCCCTCCACTTT. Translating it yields CSASRTGAYNSPLHF.